The T cell receptor beta chain described here comes from a study of vaccination effects on CD4 cells after COVID-19. Clones were read by immunoSEQ multiplex PCR, and TCRdb kept only the in-frame ones, dropping some. In the table there are around 22,000 clones, approximately 77% of which are singletons. The V segment lost 4 bases and the J segment 9 bases; nucleotides outside the gene matches: 11. The CDR3 totals 15 residues. With respect to this clone: Its target is unknown.

ViraFEST expansion of antigen-specific CD4+ T cells with viral peptide pools preceded sequencing. Culture lasted roughly 9 days before CD4+ T cell isolation. Two-dose BNT162b2 or mRNA-1273 vaccination was given to participants. According to the study, vaccine recipients showed no prior SARS-CoV-2 infection and negative nucleocapsid antibodies. This chain joins TRBV23-1 and TRBJ2-1, with 8 bases lining up with TRBD1. Being an ORF, TRBV23-1 has a function that is uncertain. This sequence originates from a human donor who received a COVID-19 vaccine. The sequencing here drew on CD4+ T cells from PBMCs cultured with HCoV-NL63 spike peptides, taken after COVID-19 vaccination. Written as DNA, the CDR3 is TGCGCCAGCAGTCCATGGGACAGGAACCTGAGTGAGCAGTTCTTC. It specifies CASSPWDRNLSEQFF.